This T cell receptor beta chain was captured by sequencing in a study of cytomegalovirus exposure and HLA in healthy donors. PCR used 60 Vbeta primers and 13 Jbeta primers. The protocol was immunoSEQ multiplex PCR, while the TCRdb copy is restricted to in-frame clones and leaves out a portion. Of more than 80,000 clones in the sample, 81% are singletons; the top ten hold about 1.2%. Study outcomes and limitations: Most observed TCR sequences were rare, whereas some public TCRs were detected in many donors. Reports described diagnosis of cytomegalovirus status by the classifier as highly specific and sensitive. Immune exposure was documented only through CMV serostatus. In an earlier analysis, in approximately 630 donors, most V segments appeared productive either ~87% or ~30% of the time.

This CDR3 spans 14 amino acids. The V and J ends lost 6 bases and 5 bases, in that order; junction bases with no gene match: 6. Germline CDR1 reads MNHNS; CDR2 reads SASEGT. About this clone itself: Its specificity is unknown.

The receptor was isolated from a girl aged 2 to 10 in good health and CMV-seropositive. What was sequenced was PBMCs. This chain connects TRBV6-1 to TRBJ2-3; TRBD1 matches 9 bases. In DNA form, the CDR3 reads TGTGCCAGCAGGAGGACAGGGGTTGTAGATACGCAGTATTTT. Its translation: CASRRTGVVDTQYF.